This T cell receptor (beta chain) derives from a study of blood T cell repertoires in COVID-19. For the study at large: Sites across the United States, Italy and Spain contributed samples from acute and convalescent COVID-19. Sample material is recorded as cDNA or gDNA derived from T cells, B-cell-depleted T cells, or PBMCs.

Per the authors' pipeline: Cell counts per sample came from amplifying reference gene primers. TCRdb keeps only in-frame clones here, not all; method: immunoSEQ multiplex PCR. V, J and clone size derive from that table, while D and trimming were established from the DNA sequence. Among 250,000 to 350,000 clones listed, 89% were seen once. Germline-derived CDR1 and CDR2 are SGHNT and YYREEE (reference sequence). The CDR3 totals 18 residues. J gave up 0 bases and V 4 bases, and 6 bases lay outside the gene matches. The chain uses TRBV5-4 and TRBJ2-1; TRBD2 aligns across 14 bases. Sequencing was done on a sample of peripheral blood. The TCR sequence derives from a woman in her 40s who had recovered from COVID-19. CDR3 nucleotides: TGTGCCAGCAGCGGACTAGCGGGAGGTGGGAGCTCCTACAATGAGCAGTTCTTC. Translated: CASSGLAGGGSSYNEQFF.